This TCR beta chain was identified during a study of cytomegalovirus exposure and HLA in healthy donors. Regarding the study as a whole: It was shown in a later analysis that HLA-associated TCR beta chains were more clonally expanded than other, equally common chains. A classifier reportedly called cytomegalovirus status with high sensitivity and specificity.

Use of 60 Vbeta and 13 Jbeta primers characterized the PCR. Assay used: immunoSEQ multiplex PCR; TCRdb lists only in-frame clones, some missing. The repertoire holds some 140,000 clones, around 79% seen once, with about 10% in the top ten. The ends lost 3 bases at V and 0 bases at J; junction bases unmatched: 11. There are 19 residues in the CDR3. Germline lookup yields CDR1 KGHSH and CDR2 LQKENI. Of note for this clone: Its antigen is not identified.

At the time of sampling, donors were nominally healthy, though unrecorded immune exposures were likely. Sequencing used PBMCs. V gene TRBV18 combines with J gene TRBJ1-6; 7 nucleotides agree with TRBD1. The source is a woman in her forties or fifties in good health and CMV-seropositive. Here the CDR3 reads CASSPTGWATSSYNSPLHF. For the CDR3, the DNA is TGTGCCAGCTCACCGACAGGGTGGGCTACCAGCTCCTATAATTCACCCCTCCACTTT. Full variable domain (rest looked up from reference TRBV18 and TRBJ1-6): NAGVMQNPRHLVRRRGQEARLRCSPMKGHSHVYWYRQLPEEGLKFMVYLQKENIIDESGMPKERFSAEFPKEGPSILRIQQVVRGDSAAYFCASSPTGWATSSYNSPLHFGNGTRLTVT.